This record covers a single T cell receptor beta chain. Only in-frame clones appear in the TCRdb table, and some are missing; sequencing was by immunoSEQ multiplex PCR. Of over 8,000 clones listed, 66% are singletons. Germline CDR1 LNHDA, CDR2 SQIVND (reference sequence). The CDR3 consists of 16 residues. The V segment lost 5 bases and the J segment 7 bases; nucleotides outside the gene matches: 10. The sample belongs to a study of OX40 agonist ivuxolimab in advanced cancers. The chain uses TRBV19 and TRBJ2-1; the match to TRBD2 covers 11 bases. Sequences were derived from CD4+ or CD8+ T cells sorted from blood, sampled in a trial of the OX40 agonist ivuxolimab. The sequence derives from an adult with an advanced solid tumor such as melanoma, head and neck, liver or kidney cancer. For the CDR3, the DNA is TGTGCCAGTAGTGGGACTAGCGGCCCCCCGGCGAATGAGCAGTTCTTC. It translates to CASSGTSGPPANEQFF.